This T cell receptor beta chain was sequenced in a study of blood T cell repertoires in COVID-19. The CDR3 has 15 residues. Germline-derived CDR1 and CDR2 are MGHDK and SYGVNS. Trimming removed 2 bases from V and 3 bases from J, with 11 bases in between. As handled by the study authors: Amplification of reference gene primers provided the estimated nucleated cell counts. Some clones are missing from TCRdb's copy, which holds only in-frame ones; the method was immunoSEQ multiplex PCR. That table is the source of V, J and clone size, and D and trimming were worked out from the DNA. The sample includes 250,000 or so clones, approximately 84% seen only once; the top ten take just over 6.5%. Shortly before study entry, within 2 weeks, exposed participants had met a COVID-19 case.

The receptor's source is a woman aged 45-65 years who had been exposed to COVID-19. Material for sequencing was PBMCs or T cells enriched from blood (not recorded which). The chain recombines TRBV25-1 with TRBJ1-5; maybe TRBD1 (5 bases). The CDR3 DNA follows: TGTGCCAGCAGTGAAGGTGGAGGGGCCAATCAGCCCCAGCATTTT. Translation gives CASSEGGGANQPQHF.